These 21 T cell receptor beta chains came from one sample sequenced in a study of human T cells and chemical hapten exposure. TCRdb re-derived calls from the RACE reads in MiXCR, one entry per CDR3 protein. The sample lists around 190,000 distinct CDR3 sequences, around 24% occurring once. This sample's time point: patch test 1, 2 weeks after DPC sensitization. Treatment of the sample: therapeutic diphenylcyclopropenone sensitization with weekly scalp DPC. This material consisted of whole blood, taken in connection with sensitization to the hapten diphenylcyclopropenone (DPC). These receptor sequences come from a woman aged 45 to 65 with alopecia areata. Some clones in this sample may be carry-over from other donors' samples.

The rearrangement links TRBV2 to TRBJ1-5; no firm D call. The CDR3 sequence is 12 residues long. Trimming removed 9 bases from V and 0 bases from J, with 6 bases in between. Germline V gene sequence: CDR1 SNHLY, CDR2 FYNNEI. CDR3 in DNA: TGTGCCAGTGCGCGTAGCAATCAGCCCCAGCATTTT. Translated: CASARSNQPQHF.

The rearrangement links TRBV7-9 to TRBJ2-7, with 7 bases aligning to TRBD2. The V gene's germline CDR1 is SEHNR and CDR2 FQNEAQ (reference sequence). V shed 5 bases and J 0 bases; nucleotides not matched to a gene: 4. CDR3 size: 14 residues. The CDR3: CASSPGLNSYEQYF. The CDR3 DNA sequence: TGTGCCAGCAGCCCGGGACTAAACTCCTACGAGCAGTACTTC.

Note on this clonotype: Relative to the germline gene, one junction end is altered; a read error may explain this. This sequence joins TRBV20-1 and TRBJ2-1; tentative D call: TRBD2 (5 bases). Germline CDR1 is DFQATT and CDR2 is SNEGSKA (reference sequence). The CDR3 loop spans 16 amino acids. In DNA form, the CDR3 reads TGCAGTGCTAGACGTCCCAGCGGAGTGACCTACAATGAACAGTTCTTC. Its protein is CSARRPSGVTYNEQFF.

This clonotype was seen only a few times. The chain carries TRBV27 and TRBJ2-1; perhaps TRBD2 as D (6 bases). The CDR3 is 14 residues long. Germline V gene data show CDR1 as MNHEY and CDR2 as SMNVEV (reference sequence). Between the trimmed V and J ends, which lost 2 bases and 6 bases, there was a span of 11 bases. CDR3 nucleotide sequence: TGTGCCAGCAGTTTAGGGCGGGGCGGCAATGAGCAGTTCTTC. Encoded protein: CASSLGRGGNEQFF.

This clonotype came up a few times. The chain links TRBV6-5 to TRBJ2-3, with D perhaps TRBD2 (6 bases). This CDR3 is 16 amino acids long. Trimming cost V 5 bases and J 0 bases, with 15 bases left between them. Germline V gene data show CDR1 as MNHEY and CDR2 as SVGAGI. The CDR3 bases are TGTGCCAGCAGTCCCGGACTATACTCTAGCACAGATACGCAGTATTTT. It translates to CASSPGLYSSTDTQYF.

This chain links TRBV5-1 with TRBJ1-5, with D hard to call. V lost 0 bases, J lost 1 base, and 8 bases lay in between. Germline V gives CDR1 SGHRS, CDR2 YFSETQ. CDR3 length equals 15 residues. CDR3 sequence reads: CASSLVSGSNQPQHF. In DNA, the CDR3 is TGCGCCAGCAGCTTGGTCTCGGGGAGCAATCAGCCCCAGCATTTT.

The J gene is TRBJ1-1, the V gene TRBV2, with a possible D match to TRBD1 (5 bases). This CDR3 comprises 15 residues. Germline CDR1 is SNHLY and CDR2 is FYNNEI. Trimming took 6 bases from V and 3 from J, leaving 17 bases between them. CDR3 loop: CASRGWLGEDTEAFF. The CDR3 nucleotides are TGTGCCAGCAGGGGATGGTTGGGGGAAGACACTGAAGCTTTCTTT.

This clonotype was detected only a few times. The chain joins TRBV7-8 to TRBJ1-1, with D perhaps matching TRBD1 (5 bases). CDR1 SGHVS and CDR2 FQNEAQ come from the germline V gene. The CDR3 runs 18 residues. V was clipped by 4 bases and J by 2 bases, with 23 bases between them. Here the CDR3 reads CASSYQLPGRSSNTEAFF. In DNA form, the CDR3 reads TGTGCCAGCAGCTACCAACTACCGGGACGGTCATCAAACACTGAAGCTTTCTTT.

A few counts support this clonotype. This chain joins TRBV29-1 and TRBJ2-7, with 8 bases fitting TRBD1. Germline-derived CDR1 and CDR2 are SQVTM and ANQGSEA. The CDR3 length is 11 residues. Trimming removed 7 bases from V and 6 bases from J; junction bases left unmatched: 5. The CDR3 region is CSALDRVEQYF. CDR3 sequence (DNA): TGCAGCGCTTTGGACAGGGTCGAGCAGTACTTC.

The rearrangement uses TRBV6-2 or TRBV6-3 and TRBJ2-2, with D possibly TRBD2 on 6 matching bases. The CDR3 length is 14 residues. Germline loops: CDR1 MNHEY, CDR2 SVGEGT. V lost 6 bases, J lost 4 bases, and 12 bases lay in between. CDR3 loop: CASRSSGATGELFF. CDR3 DNA sequence: TGTGCCAGCAGATCCTCGGGAGCCACCGGGGAGCTGTTTTTT.

The rearrangement uses TRBV20-1 and TRBJ2-4; TRBD1 matches at 7 bases. V dropped 0 bases and J dropped 9; count of bases not matched to a gene: 8. In germline, CDR1 is DFQATT, CDR2 SNEGSKA (reference sequence). The CDR3 runs to 14 residues. DNA for the CDR3: TGCAGTGCTAGAGATTCAGGGACAGTGGGCATTCAGTACTTC. Its protein is CSARDSGTVGIQYF.

This sequence joins TRBV7-8 and TRBJ1-5; D remains unclear. The CDR3 covers 15 residues. V was clipped by 1 base and J by 2 bases, with 9 bases between them. Germline-derived CDR1 and CDR2 are SGHVS and FQNEAQ. The CDR3 DNA follows: TGTGCCAGCAGCTTAGTAAGGATGGGCAATCAGCCCCAGCATTTT. Protein sequence: CASSLVRMGNQPQHF. The full variable domain, rest sourced from reference TRBV7-8 and TRBJ1-5, is GAGVSQSPRYKVAKRGQDVALRCDPISGHVSLFWYQQALGQGPEFLTYFQNEAQLDKSGLPSDRFFAERPEGSVSTLKIQRTQQEDSAVYLCASSLVRMGNQPQHFGDGTRLSIL.

This clonotype was found a few times. This rearrangement joins TRBV6-5 to TRBJ2-5, with TRBD2 identical over 13 bases. The CDR3 covers 15 residues. Trimming took 6 bases from V and 5 from J; bases not matched to a gene: 6. From germline, CDR1 is MNHEY and CDR2 SVGAGI. CDR3 in DNA: TGTGCCAGCAGAACCGGGACTAGCGGGACGGAGACCCAGTACTTC. Its translation: CASRTGTSGTETQYF.

The sample holds a few counts of this clonotype. The chain uses TRBV29-1 and TRBJ2-2; 10 bases fit TRBD1. Germline trimming cut 6 bases from V and 6 bases from J; bases unmatched to any gene: 10. Per the germline V gene, CDR1 is SQVTM and CDR2 is ANQGSEA. The CDR3 consists of 15 residues. The CDR3 DNA reads as TGCAGCGTACCTCCGGGACAGGGGAATCCCGGGGAGCTGTTTTTT. Translating it yields CSVPPGQGNPGELFF.

This clonotype was seen more than once but under ten times. The chain combines TRBV18 with TRBJ1-3, with D hard to call. CDR1 KGHSH and CDR2 LQKENI come from the germline V gene. V was shortened by 4 bases and J by 1 base, with 11 bases between the two germline ends. CDR3 length: 15 residues. The CDR3 region is CASSRARSSGNTIYF. CDR3 DNA sequence: TGTGCCAGCTCACGGGCAAGGTCTTCTGGAAACACCATATATTTT.

This clonotype was counted a few times. V and J are TRBV4-1 and TRBJ2-7; TRBD2 matches at 9 bases. Germline V CDR1 and CDR2: MGHRA, YSYEKL. Trimming removed 2 bases from V and 4 bases from J; junction bases left unmatched: 9. This CDR3 has 16 amino acids. The CDR3 is CASSQLGAGGLYEQYF. In DNA, the CDR3 is TGCGCCAGCAGCCAACTGGGAGCGGGAGGCCTGTACGAGCAGTACTTC.

This clonotype was recorded many times. J is TRBJ2-7 and V is TRBV20-1; 10 positions match TRBD1. Germline CDR1 is DFQATT and CDR2 is SNEGSKA (reference sequence). The CDR3 sequence is 14 residues long. The ends lost 1 base at V and 4 bases at J; junction bases unmatched: 4. The CDR3 is CSARAGTGAYEQYF. CDR3 bases: TGCAGTGCTAGAGCCGGGACAGGGGCATACGAGCAGTACTTC.

This clonotype was seen only a few times. The chain couples TRBV29-1 to TRBJ1-1, with D unclear. Trimming left V 6 bases short and J 6 bases short, with 11 bases between. From germline, CDR1 is SQVTM and CDR2 ANQGSEA. The CDR3 totals 11 residues. The CDR3 sequence is CSVDDIAEAFF. CDR3 bases: TGCAGCGTAGACGACATAGCTGAAGCTTTCTTT.

This chain connects TRBV7-8 to TRBJ2-1; D not certain. This CDR3 region has 18 residues. V dropped 4 bases and J dropped 0 bases, with 19 bases sitting between them. Germline CDR1 reads SGHVS; CDR2 reads FQNEAQ. CDR3 sequence (DNA): TGTGCCAGCAGCTCCCCCTGGCCATTCCATAGCTCCTACAATGAGCAGTTCTTC. Translating it yields CASSSPWPFHSSYNEQFF.

The chain uses TRBV2 and TRBJ1-5, with D possibly matching TRBD1 (6 bases). This CDR3 has 13 residues. V was clipped by 7 bases and J by 5 bases, with 12 bases between them. Germline CDR1 is SNHLY and CDR2 is FYNNEI. The CDR3 sequence: CASKGQMDQPQHF. The CDR3 nucleotides read TGTGCCAGCAAAGGACAGATGGATCAGCCCCAGCATTTT.

This clonotype was counted a few times. V usage is TRBV4-2 and J usage is TRBJ1-4; 11 positions match TRBD1. J lost 8 bases, V lost 2 bases, and 7 bases had no gene match. This CDR3 contains 16 residues. Per the germline V gene, CDR1 is LGHNA and CDR2 is YNFKEQ. CDR3 amino acids: CASSQQTGTGGEKLFF. In DNA, the CDR3 is TGTGCCAGCAGCCAACAAACCGGGACAGGGGGAGAAAAACTGTTTTTT.